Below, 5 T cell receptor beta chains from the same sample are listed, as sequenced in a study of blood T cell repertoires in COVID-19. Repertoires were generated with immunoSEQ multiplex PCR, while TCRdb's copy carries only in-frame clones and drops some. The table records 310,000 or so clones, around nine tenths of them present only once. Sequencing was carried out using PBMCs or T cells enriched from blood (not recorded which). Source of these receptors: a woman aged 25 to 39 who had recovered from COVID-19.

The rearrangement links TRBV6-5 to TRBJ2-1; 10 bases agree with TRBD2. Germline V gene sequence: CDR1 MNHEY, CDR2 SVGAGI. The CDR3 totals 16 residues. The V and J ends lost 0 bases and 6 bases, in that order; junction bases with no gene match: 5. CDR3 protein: CASSYSMASGSNEQFF. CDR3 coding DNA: TGTGCCAGCAGTTACTCGATGGCTAGCGGGAGCAATGAGCAGTTCTTC.

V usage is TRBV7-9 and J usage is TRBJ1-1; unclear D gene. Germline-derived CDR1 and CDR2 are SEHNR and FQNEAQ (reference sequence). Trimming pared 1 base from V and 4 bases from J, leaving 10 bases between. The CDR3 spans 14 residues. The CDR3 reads CASSLDQVSTEAFF. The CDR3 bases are TGTGCCAGCAGCTTAGATCAGGTTTCCACTGAAGCTTTCTTT.

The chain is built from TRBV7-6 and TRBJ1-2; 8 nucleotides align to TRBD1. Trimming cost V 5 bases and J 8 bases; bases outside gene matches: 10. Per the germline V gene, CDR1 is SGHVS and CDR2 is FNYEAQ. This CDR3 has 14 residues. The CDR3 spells CASSARTGLEGYTF. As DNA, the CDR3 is TGTGCCAGCAGCGCCAGGACAGGGTTAGAAGGCTACACCTTC.

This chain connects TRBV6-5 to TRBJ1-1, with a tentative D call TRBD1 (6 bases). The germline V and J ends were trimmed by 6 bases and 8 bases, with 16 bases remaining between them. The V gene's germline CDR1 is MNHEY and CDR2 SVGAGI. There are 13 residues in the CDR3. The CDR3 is CASSGQIGSEAFF. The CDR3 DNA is TGTGCCAGCAGCGGACAGATAGGTTCCGAAGCTTTCTTT.

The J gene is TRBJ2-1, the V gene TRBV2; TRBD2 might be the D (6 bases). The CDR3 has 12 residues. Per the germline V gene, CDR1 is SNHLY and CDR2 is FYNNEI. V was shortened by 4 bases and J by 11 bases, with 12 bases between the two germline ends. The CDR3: CASSGDTSKQFF. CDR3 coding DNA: TGTGCCAGCAGTGGAGACACTAGCAAGCAGTTCTTC.